This T cell receptor beta chain was sequenced during a study of shared clonotypes between healthy human individuals. This clone was counted a single time. Germline V gene lookup returns CDR1 SGHDT and CDR2 YYEEEE. CDR3 length: 15 amino acids. The V end was cut by 5 bases, the J end by 3 bases, with 17 bases between. The method was immunoSEQ multiplex PCR; TCRdb's version includes in-frame clones alone and lacks a portion of them. Among approximately 1.4 million clones, 95% to 99% were seen once, and the ten largest hold 0.4% to 0.55%. J is TRBJ2-5 and V is TRBV5-6; either TRBD1 or TRBD2 may supply D (5 bases each). The TCR comes from a man aged 25 to 40 in good health. Material for sequencing was naive CD4+ T cells sorted from blood. The sample's subset: CD45RA+ positively selected. CDR3 nucleotides: TGTGCCAGCAGGAAGGGACCAAGGGCCGAAGAGACCCAGTACTTC. It encodes CASRKGPRAEETQYF.